The rows below give T cell receptor beta chains drawn from one sample of a study of OX40 agonist ivuxolimab in advanced cancers. Data came from immunoSEQ multiplex PCR; TCRdb stores just in-frame clones and leaves some out. The table lists 65,000 to 95,000 clones, approximately 85% of them singletons. The specimen comprised CD4+ or CD8+ T cells sorted from blood, sampled in a trial of the OX40 agonist ivuxolimab. The origin of the receptors is an adult with an advanced solid tumor such as melanoma, head and neck, liver or kidney cancer. Both conserved end residues are part of each CDR3. The order of the fields is V gene, D gene, clone size, J gene, CDR3 DNA, CDR3 protein. D genes are given only for firm matches. Part of the rows lack a size; the others show once, few, many or a class for expanded clones.

TRBV19	-	-	TRBJ2-3	TGTGCCAGTAGTAGCGGGGTAGGGTCAGATACGCAGTATTTT	CASSSGVGSDTQYF
TRBV2	-	-	TRBJ1-4	TGTGCCAGCAGCCAGGAGGGAGTATGGGAAAAACTGTTTTTT	CASSQEGVWEKLFF
TRBV18	-	-	TRBJ2-7	TGTGCCAGCTCAGCCGGACTAAGCGGGCCTGCCTACGAGCAGTACTTC	CASSAGLSGPAYEQYF
TRBV5-1	-	-	TRBJ2-7	TGCGCCAGTTATCGGGGGGACACAGCCTACGAGCAGTACTTC	CASYRGDTAYEQYF
TRBV27	TRBD1	-	TRBJ2-5	TGTGCCAGCAGCCGACAGGGTAGCAAGGAGACCCAGTACTTC	CASSRQGSKETQYF
TRBV5-1	TRBD1	-	TRBJ1-2	TGCGCCAGCAGCTTGGGACAGGGGCCGGGTGGCCACACCTTC	CASSLGQGPGGHTF
TRBV7-2	-	-	TRBJ1-2	TGTGCCAGCAGCTTTTCATGGGGCTATGGCTACACCTTC	CASSFSWGYGYTF
TRBV7-8	TRBD1	-	TRBJ1-5	TGTGCCAGCAGCTTAACCTCCGGACAGGGAAGCAATCAGCCCCAGCATTTT	CASSLTSGQGSNQPQHF
TRBV2	TRBD2	-	TRBJ2-3	TGTGCCAGCAGGGCTAGCGGGAGTCGGGATACGCAGTATTTT	CASRASGSRDTQYF
TRBV5-4	TRBD2	-	TRBJ2-5	TGTGCCAGCAGGGGGACTAGTCAGGGAGAGACCCAGTACTTC	CASRGTSQGETQYF
TRBV30	-	-	TRBJ2-1	TGTGCCTGGGATAGAGCCGGATACAATGAGCAGTTCTTC	CAWDRAGYNEQFF
TRBV11-3	TRBD2	-	TRBJ2-5	TGTGCCAGCAGCTTAGGGGGAGGGGAACGTAAGACCCAGTACTTC	CASSLGGGERKTQYF
TRBV15	-	-	TRBJ1-5	TGTGCCACCAGCAGAGGGGGGGGGAATCAGCCCCAGCATTTT	CATSRGGGNQPQHF
TRBV7-8	TRBD2	-	TRBJ2-5	TGTGCCAGCAGCTTAGTGCCTAGCGGGAGAGGTGAGCAGTACTTC	CASSLVPSGRGEQYF
TRBV5-1	TRBD1	-	TRBJ2-7	TGCGCCAGCAGCTTGGCTCCGGGACAGGGTTACGAGCAGTACTTC	CASSLAPGQGYEQYF
TRBV4-1	TRBD1	once	TRBJ2-1	TGCGCCAGCAGCCAAGTGCCGCAGGGGGCAAATGAGCAGTTCTTC	CASSQVPQGANEQFF
TRBV6-6	-	-	TRBJ1-2	TGTGCCAGCAGTCCTCGGAACTATGGCTACACCTTC	CASSPRNYGYTF
TRBV27	-	-	TRBJ1-2	TGTGCCAGCAGTTTATCCGTCAGGGGCTATGGCTACACCTTC	CASSLSVRGYGYTF
TRBV5-6	-	-	TRBJ2-7	TGTGCCAGCAGCTTGGACCCTACAGGAGCCAGCGAGCAGTACTTC	CASSLDPTGASEQYF
TRBV5-6	TRBD2	-	TRBJ2-3	TGTGCCAGCACGCGGGCGGGAGTATTCCCAGATACGCAGTATTTT	CASTRAGVFPDTQYF
TRBV7-3	-	-	TRBJ2-1	TGTGCCAGCAGCTTAAGAGGTGCGACGGTCATCTTGTTCTTC	CASSLRGATVILFF
TRBV10-3	-	few	TRBJ2-3	TGTGCCATCAGTGCCGGGACAACTAGCACAGATACGCAGTATTTT	CAISAGTTSTDTQYF
TRBV11-3	-	-	TRBJ2-7	TGTGCCAGCAGCGGGGGTAAGGTGTCCTACGAGCAGTACTTC	CASSGGKVSYEQYF
TRBV4-2	-	-	TRBJ2-2	TGTGCCAGCAGCCAAGGCGGGGTCACCGGGGAGCTGTTTTTT	CASSQGGVTGELFF
TRBV19	-	-	TRBJ2-1	TGTGCCGTTGGGAGCCCTAAGGGGATCGATGAGCAGTTCTTC	CAVGSPKGIDEQFF
TRBV19	-	-	TRBJ2-3	TGTGCCAGTAGTATAGATACCCCGTTTACAGATACGCAGTATTTT	CASSIDTPFTDTQYF